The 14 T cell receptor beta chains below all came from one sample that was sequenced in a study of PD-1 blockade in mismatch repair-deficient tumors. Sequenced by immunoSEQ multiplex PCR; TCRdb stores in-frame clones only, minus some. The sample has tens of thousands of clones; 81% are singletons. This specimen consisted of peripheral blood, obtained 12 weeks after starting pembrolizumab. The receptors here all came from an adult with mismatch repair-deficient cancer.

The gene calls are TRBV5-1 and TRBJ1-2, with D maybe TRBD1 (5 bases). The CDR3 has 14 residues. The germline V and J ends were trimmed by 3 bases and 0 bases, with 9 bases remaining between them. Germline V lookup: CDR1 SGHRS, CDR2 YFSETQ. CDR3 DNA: TGCGCCAGCAGCTCCGCGACAGCTAACTATGGCTACACCTTC. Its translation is CASSSATANYGYTF.

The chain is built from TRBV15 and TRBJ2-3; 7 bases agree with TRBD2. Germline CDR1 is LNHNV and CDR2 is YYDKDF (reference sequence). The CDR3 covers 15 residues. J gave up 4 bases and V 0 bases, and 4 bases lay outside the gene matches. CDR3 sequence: CATSRDGGSSDTQYF. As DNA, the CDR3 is TGTGCCACCAGCAGAGACGGCGGGAGTTCAGATACGCAGTATTTT.

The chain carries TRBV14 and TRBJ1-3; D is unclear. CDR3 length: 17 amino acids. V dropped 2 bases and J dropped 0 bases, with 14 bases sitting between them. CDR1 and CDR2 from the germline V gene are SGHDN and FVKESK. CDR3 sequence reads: CASSQRVTSLSGNTIYF. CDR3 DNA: TGTGCCAGCAGCCAACGGGTAACAAGCCTCTCTGGAAACACCATATATTTT.

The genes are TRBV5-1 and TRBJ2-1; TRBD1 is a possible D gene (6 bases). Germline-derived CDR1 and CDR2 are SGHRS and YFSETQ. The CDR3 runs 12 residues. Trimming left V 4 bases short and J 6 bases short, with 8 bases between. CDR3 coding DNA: TGCGCCAGCAGCCAAGGGGGCAATGAGCAGTTCTTC. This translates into CASSQGGNEQFF.

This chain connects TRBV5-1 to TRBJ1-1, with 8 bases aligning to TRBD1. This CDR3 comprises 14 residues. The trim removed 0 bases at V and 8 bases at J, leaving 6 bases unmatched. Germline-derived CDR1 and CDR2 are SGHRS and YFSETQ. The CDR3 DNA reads TGCGCCAGCAGCTTGGCAGGACAGGGCCTGGAAGCTTTCTTT. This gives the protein CASSLAGQGLEAFF.

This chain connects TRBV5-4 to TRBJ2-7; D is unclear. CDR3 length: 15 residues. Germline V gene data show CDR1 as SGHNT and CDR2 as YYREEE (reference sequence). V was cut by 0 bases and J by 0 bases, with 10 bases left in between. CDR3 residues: CASSLDGLNSYEQYF. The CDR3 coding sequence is TGTGCCAGCAGCTTGGATGGATTAAACTCCTACGAGCAGTACTTC.

CDR3 loop: CASSRGSAEIIGDNEQFF. Written as DNA, the CDR3 is TGTGCCAGCAGCCGAGGCTCAGCGGAGATCATCGGTGACAATGAGCAGTTCTTC. This chain uses TRBV7-3 with TRBJ2-1; D possibly corresponds to TRBD2 (5 bases). Trimming removed 5 bases at V and 5 bases at J, with 25 bases between. CDR3 length: 18 residues. Germline V gene sequence: CDR1 SGHTA, CDR2 FQGTGA.

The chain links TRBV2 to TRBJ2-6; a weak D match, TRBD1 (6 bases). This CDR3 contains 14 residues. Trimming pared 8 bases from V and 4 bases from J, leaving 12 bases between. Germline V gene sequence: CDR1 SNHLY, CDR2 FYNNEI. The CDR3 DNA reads TGTGCCAGCGGCAGGGGAGCCGGGGCCAACGTCCTGACTTTC. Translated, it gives CASGRGAGANVLTF. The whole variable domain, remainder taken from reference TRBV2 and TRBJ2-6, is EPEVTQTPSHQVTQMGQEVILRCVPISNHLYFYWYRQILGQKVEFLVSFYNNEISEKSEIFDDQFSVERPDGSNFTLKIRSTKLEDSAMYFCASGRGAGANVLTFGAGSRLTVL.

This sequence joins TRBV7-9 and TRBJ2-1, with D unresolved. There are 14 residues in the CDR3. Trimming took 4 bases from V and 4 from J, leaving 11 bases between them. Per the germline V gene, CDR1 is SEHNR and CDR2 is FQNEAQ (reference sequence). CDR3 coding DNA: TGTGCCAGCAGCTCAACCGGAGTATACAATGAGCAGTTCTTC. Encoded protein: CASSSTGVYNEQFF. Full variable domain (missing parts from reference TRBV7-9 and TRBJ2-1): DTGVSQNPRHKITKRGQNVTFRCDPISEHNRLYWYRQTLGQGPEFLTYFQNEAQLEKSRLLSDRFSAERPKGSFSTLEIQRTEQGDSAMYLCASSSTGVYNEQFFGPGTRLTVL.

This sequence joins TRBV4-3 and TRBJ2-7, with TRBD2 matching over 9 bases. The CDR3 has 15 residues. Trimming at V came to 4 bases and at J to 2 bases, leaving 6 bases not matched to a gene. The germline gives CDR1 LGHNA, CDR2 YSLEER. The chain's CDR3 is CASSLVLAGTYEQYF. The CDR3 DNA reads TGCGCCAGCAGCCTGGTACTAGCGGGTACCTACGAGCAGTACTTC.

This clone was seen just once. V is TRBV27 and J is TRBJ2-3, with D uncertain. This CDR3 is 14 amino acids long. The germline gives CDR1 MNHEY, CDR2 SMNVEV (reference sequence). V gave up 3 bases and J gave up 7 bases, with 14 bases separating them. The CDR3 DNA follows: TGTGCCAGCAGTTTCCGAATGAGTATATATACGCAGTATTTT. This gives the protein CASSFRMSIYTQYF.

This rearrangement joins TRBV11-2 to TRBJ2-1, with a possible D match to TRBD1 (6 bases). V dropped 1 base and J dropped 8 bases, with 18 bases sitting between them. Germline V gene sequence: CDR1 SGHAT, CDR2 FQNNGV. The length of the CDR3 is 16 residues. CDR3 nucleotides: TGTGCCAGCAGCTTAGGAGGGACATTCCCACCTGATGAGCAGTTCTTC. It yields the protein CASSLGGTFPPDEQFF.

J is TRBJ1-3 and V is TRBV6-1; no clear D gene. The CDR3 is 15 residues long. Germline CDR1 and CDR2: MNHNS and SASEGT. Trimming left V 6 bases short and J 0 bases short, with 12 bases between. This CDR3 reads CASSGRADSGNTIYF. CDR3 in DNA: TGTGCCAGCAGCGGGCGGGCAGACTCTGGAAACACCATATATTTT.

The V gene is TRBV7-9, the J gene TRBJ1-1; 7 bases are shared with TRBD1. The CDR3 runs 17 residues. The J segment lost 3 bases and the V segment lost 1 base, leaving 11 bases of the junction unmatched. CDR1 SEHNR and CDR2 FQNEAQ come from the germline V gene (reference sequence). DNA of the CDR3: TGTGCCAGCAGCTTAGGGGGAGGGGGCGGTACGGACACTGAAGCTTTCTTT. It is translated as CASSLGGGGGTDTEAFF. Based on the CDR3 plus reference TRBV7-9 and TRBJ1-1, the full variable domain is DTGVSQNPRHKITKRGQNVTFRCDPISEHNRLYWYRQTLGQGPEFLTYFQNEAQLEKSRLLSDRFSAERPKGSFSTLEIQRTEQGDSAMYLCASSLGGGGGTDTEAFFGQGTRLTVV.